One T cell receptor (beta chain) is described in this entry. Its antigen is undetermined. This record comes from a study of T cell repertoires in cytomegalovirus infection. In the study overall: It was recently identified HLA-C-restricted and well-studied HLA-B-restricted CMV epitopes that the study used. Both a matching HLA type and CMV infection were indicated by public TCR beta signatures. Findings and caveats of the study: The ex vivo response was dominated by HLA-C-restricted CMV-specific TCR beta clonotypes.

TCRdb processed the reads anew with MiXCR; each CDR3 protein has one entry. This sample has some 310,000 distinct CDR3 sequences, with 20% to 25% found just once. Germline-derived CDR1 and CDR2 are LGHNA and YNFKEQ. This CDR3 has 17 amino acids. V lost 3 bases and J 2 bases, leaving 18 bases between the germline ends. The sequence came from a human donor in good health (CMV status not recorded). Some clones in this sample may be carry-over from other donors' samples. The chain has TRBV4-2 and TRBJ2-3; the D call may be TRBD1 or TRBD2 (5 bases each). Material: cultured PBMCs, obtained from culture after CMV antigen stimulation. CDR3 sequence (DNA): TGTGCCAGCAGCCACGATCCGGTGAGGGGCCCCACAGATACGCAGTATTTT. Encoded protein: CASSHDPVRGPTDTQYF.